Below, one T cell receptor (beta chain) is given with its context. Its antigen is unknown. Template material for amplifying TCR beta CDR3 regions consisted of RNA transcripts. TCR CDR3 regions were first amplified by RT-PCR with HTBI primers. Via MiXCR, TCRdb re-called the multiplex PCR reads, giving one row per CDR3 protein. The sample gives 300,000 to 400,000 distinct CDR3 sequences, approximately 17% of which show up once; 40% is in the top ten. The germline CDR1 and CDR2 sequences are MNHEY and SVGEGT. The CDR3 extends over 12 amino acids. The V end was cut by 4 bases, the J end by 5 bases, with 9 bases between. This sample is drawn from a study of T cells in Graves' hyperthyroidism and ophthalmopathy. Clinical symptoms, serum thyroxine, TRAb, thyroid ultrasound and orbital computed tomography established diagnosis. PBMCs were derived from around 10 ml fresh peripheral blood. Findings and limits, study-wide: With a median lead of around 6.7 months before onset, the model predicted ophthalmopathy.

The TCR was taken from a man aged 18 to 30 with Graves' ophthalmopathy. Sequencing used blood. This chain links TRBV6-2 or TRBV6-3 with TRBJ2-7, with D maybe TRBD1 (6 bases). As DNA, the CDR3 is TGTGCCAGCAGTTTCAGGGGCCACGAGCAGTACTTC. This translates into CASSFRGHEQYF.